This TCR beta chain derives from a study of T cell repertoires in ileal Crohn's disease. At the level of the study: The M0 sample came from the inflamed ileal portion of the resected specimen. Study findings and constraints: Clonal expansions were more frequent in active smokers than non-smokers at surgery. Compared with CD4 T cells, sorted CD8 cells carried more expanded clones.

The time point is: inflamed ileum from the surgical specimen. The CDR3 consists of 13 residues. CDR1 MRHNA and CDR2 SNTAGT come from the germline V gene. Trimming took 4 bases from V and 10 from J; bases not matched to a gene: 4. On this clone: The antigen is unknown.

Method: immunoSEQ multiplex PCR; TCRdb's copy keeps in-frame clones and lacks some. Altogether around 15,000 clones are present, 70% to 80% being singletons, with the ten largest covering around 13%. This chain links TRBV6-4 with TRBJ1-6; 7 nucleotides line up with TRBD1. The sample consisted of ileal tissue. The sequence came from an adult with Crohn's disease. CDR3 sequence reads: CASSGTGASPLHF. CDR3 nucleotides: TGTGCCAGCAGTGGGACAGGTGCGTCACCCCTCCACTTT.